A selection of T cell receptor beta chains follows, all from one sample in a study of CXCR3-negative and CXCR3-positive naive CD8 T cells. Reanalyzing the 5' RACE reads, TCRdb keeps one entry per CDR3 protein, without DNA. This sample lists about 39,000 distinct CDR3 sequences; its ten largest clones have approximately 8%. Sequenced material: memory CD8+ T cells from blood. These receptors all stem from a human donor in good health. Some clones in this sample may be carry-over from other donors' samples. CDR3s include the opening cysteine and the closing phenylalanine or tryptophan.

J: TRBJ2-3; V: TRBV7-2; CDR3: CASSLKGAPSDTQYF
J: TRBJ2-2; V: TRBV29-1; CDR3: CSVGGPNTGELFF
J: TRBJ2-7; V: TRBV29-1; CDR3: CSAGWAYEQYF
J: TRBJ2-5; V: TRBV7-6; CDR3: CASSVDWDPSETQYF
J: TRBJ1-6; V: TRBV6-5; CDR3: CASSLTGQGGNSPLHF
J: TRBJ1-6; V: TRBV21-1; CDR3: CASDCRDQRGSYNSPLHF
J: TRBJ1-2; V: TRBV29-1; CDR3: CSVDQGDEYTF
J: TRBJ2-7; V: TRBV19; CDR3: CATRGRGSYEQYF
J: TRBJ2-2; V: TRBV7-3; CDR3: CASSLDDLDTGELFF
J: TRBJ2-1; V: TRBV18; CDR3: CASSLSGGRYNEQFF
J: TRBJ2-3; V: TRBV7-9; CDR3: CASGAGGDDTQYF
J: TRBJ2-3; V: TRBV14; CDR3: CASSQDLGAYTDTQYF
J: TRBJ2-1; V: TRBV20-1; CDR3: CSARDKTWREDYYNEQFF
J: TRBJ1-5; V: TRBV7-6; CDR3: CASSGANQPQHF
J: TRBJ2-5; V: TRBV6-2/TRBV6-3; CDR3: CASSYRGLTGQETQYF
J: TRBJ1-1; V: TRBV7-6; CDR3: CASSQDRSTEAFF
J: TRBJ2-7; V: TRBV7-9; CDR3: CASSHRDRPYEQYF
J: TRBJ1-1; V: TRBV6-2/TRBV6-3; CDR3: CASSYSGVEAFF
J: TRBJ1-1; V: TRBV9; CDR3: CASSPPTGNTEAFF
J: TRBJ1-2; V: TRBV7-3; CDR3: CASSLYGPPDGYTF
J: TRBJ2-5; V: TRBV18; CDR3: CASSPWNRGREETQYF
J: TRBJ2-7; V: TRBV5-1; CDR3: CASSGSYEQYF
J: TRBJ2-7; V: TRBV6-2/TRBV6-3; CDR3: CASSYSGTPLYEQYF
J: TRBJ2-7; V: TRBV29-1; CDR3: CSVEAGTEQYF
J: TRBJ2-7; V: TRBV6-2/TRBV6-3; CDR3: CASSYSIFSQPGLASPEQYF
J: TRBJ1-2; V: TRBV25-1; CDR3: CASSDDSYGYTF
J: TRBJ2-7; V: TRBV6-2/TRBV6-3; CDR3: CASSPLGYEQYF
J: TRBJ2-1; V: TRBV12-3/TRBV12-4; CDR3: CASSLWASSYNEQFF